These 27 T cell receptor beta chains share one sample of origin, sequenced in a study of blood T cells in healthy people across ages. The use of a sample-barcoded 5' primer and a J-beta primer mix characterized a second PCR of about 6 to 12 cycles. TCRdb recomputed calls from the 5' RACE reads with MiXCR, one row per CDR3 protein. The profile shows 980,000 or so distinct CDR3 sequences, about 44% of them singletons. Sequencing was done on a sample of blood. All receptors derive from a man aged 30 to 39 in good health.

This chain joins TRBV7-9 and TRBJ2-3; either TRBD1 or TRBD2 may supply D (5 bases each). CDR1 SEHNR and CDR2 FQNEAQ come from the germline V gene (reference sequence). The CDR3 consists of 17 residues. V was pared by 3 bases and J by 1 base, with 17 bases between. Here the CDR3 reads CASSFRWDEEGTDTQYF. Written as DNA, the CDR3 is TGTGCCAGCAGCTTCCGCTGGGACGAGGAGGGCACAGATACGCAGTATTTT.

The rearrangement uses TRBV3-1 and TRBJ2-7; D is perhaps TRBD1 or TRBD2 (5 bases each). In germline, CDR1 is LGHDT, CDR2 YNNKEL (reference sequence). V gave up 4 bases and J gave up 6 bases, with 13 bases separating them. The CDR3 is 13 residues long. CDR3 residues: CASSPTGPREQYF. In DNA, the CDR3 is TGTGCCAGCAGCCCAACGGGACCCCGCGAGCAGTACTTC.

With regard to this clonotype: A read error may produce the germline difference seen at one junction end. The V gene is TRBV11-3, the J gene TRBJ2-2; 7 positions match TRBD1. Per germline, CDR1 SGHNT and CDR2 YENEEA. This CDR3 has 14 amino acids. The DNA of the CDR3 is TGTGCCTGCAAGAGGGACAGTTCTACCGAGGAGCTGTTTTTT. This gives the protein CACKRDSSTEELFF.

This sequence joins TRBV19 and TRBJ1-1; D remains unclear. V was trimmed by 6 bases and J by 1 base, leaving 9 bases between them. In germline, CDR1 is LNHDA, CDR2 SQIVND (reference sequence). The CDR3 contains 13 residues. CDR3 nucleotides: TGTGCCAGTAGCGATACAAAGAACACTGAAGCTTTCTTT. It encodes CASSDTKNTEAFF.

The V call is TRBV29-1, the J call TRBJ2-1, with 7 nucleotides matching TRBD1. V was pared by 2 bases and J by 5 bases, with 9 bases of the junction left unmatched. Looked up from germline, CDR1 is SQVTM and CDR2 is ANQGSEA. The CDR3 totals 15 residues. Written as DNA, the CDR3 is TGCAGCGTTGAACCTAGGGACAGCTTCGACAATGAGCAGTTCTTC. This sequence encodes CSVEPRDSFDNEQFF.

The rearrangement joins TRBV4-3 to TRBJ1-2, with 9 bases lining up with TRBD1. Germline loops: CDR1 LGHNA, CDR2 YSLEER. V was pared by 4 bases and J by 4 bases, with 10 bases of the junction left unmatched. The CDR3 loop spans 16 amino acids. CDR3 DNA sequence: TGCGCCAGCAGCCTGAGCACAGGGGGCGCGGGCTATGGCTACACCTTC. Residues: CASSLSTGGAGYGYTF.

This clonotype has more than one count but fewer than ten. This chain connects TRBV30 to TRBJ1-2; no firm D call. The germline gives CDR1 GTSNPN, CDR2 SVGIG (reference sequence). CDR3 length: 11 amino acids. Trimming left V 0 bases short and J 8 bases short, with 7 bases between. CDR3 residues: CAWSVGYGYTF. The CDR3 DNA reads TGTGCCTGGAGTGTTGGGTACGGCTACACCTTC.

The V call is TRBV20-1, the J call TRBJ2-5; tentative D call: TRBD2 (7 bases). Per germline, CDR1 DFQATT and CDR2 SNEGSKA (reference sequence). This CDR3 is built from 15 residues. V lost 1 base and J lost 4, with 16 bases in between. Here the CDR3 reads CSARGYGGRGETQYF. CDR3 bases: TGCAGTGCTAGAGGGTACGGGGGGCGGGGAGAGACCCAGTACTTC.

This clonotype occurred once. The genes are TRBV5-1 and TRBJ2-3; D gene uncertain. Germline loops: CDR1 SGHRS, CDR2 YFSETQ. The length of the CDR3 is 15 residues. Between the trimmed V and J ends, which lost 0 bases and 0 bases, there was a span of 8 bases. The CDR3 spells CASSLAISSTDTQYF. Written as DNA, the CDR3 is TGCGCCAGCAGCTTGGCTATCTCTAGCACAGATACGCAGTATTTT.

The table lists this clonotype with a few counts. V is TRBV10-3 and J is TRBJ2-7, with D unclear. The CDR3 spans 13 residues. The germline V and J ends were trimmed by 3 bases and 0 bases, with 6 bases remaining between them. Germline CDR1 ENHRY, CDR2 SYGVKD. CDR3 in amino acids: CAISEESSYEQYF. DNA for the CDR3: TGTGCCATCAGTGAAGAAAGCTCCTACGAGCAGTACTTC.

The chain combines TRBV9 with TRBJ2-3, with a possible D match to TRBD1 (7 bases). Between the trimmed V and J ends, which lost 0 bases and 5 bases, there was a span of 19 bases. In germline, CDR1 is SGDLS, CDR2 YYNGEE. The CDR3 runs 17 residues. CDR3 sequence reads: CASSVEGAEGAGDTQYF. CDR3 DNA sequence: TGTGCCAGCAGCGTAGAAGGTGCGGAGGGGGCGGGAGATACGCAGTATTTT.

This clonotype was found many times. V is TRBV4-2 and J is TRBJ2-3; 11 bases map to TRBD2. The CDR3 spans 13 residues. The germline V gene encodes CDR1 LGHNA and CDR2 YNFKEQ. Losses at the gene ends were 6 bases for V and 6 bases for J; bases not matched to a gene: 2. CDR3 protein: CASRLAGGDTQYF. CDR3 DNA: TGTGCCAGCAGATTAGCGGGAGGGGATACGCAGTATTTT.

Only a few counts were recorded for this clonotype. This chain connects TRBV5-1 to TRBJ2-3; D not certain. Germline assignment: CDR1 SGHRS and CDR2 YFSETQ. This CDR3 has 13 residues. Trimming removed 0 bases from V and 2 bases from J, with 4 bases in between. The CDR3 loop is CASSLENTDTQYF. The CDR3 nucleotides read TGCGCCAGCAGCTTGGAAAACACAGATACGCAGTATTTT.

This clonotype was recorded a few times. V and J are TRBV6-2 or TRBV6-3 and TRBJ2-1, with D possibly being TRBD2 (6 bases). Germline loops: CDR1 MNHEY, CDR2 SVGEGT. V lost 0 bases and J lost 9, with 18 bases in between. The CDR3 runs to 16 residues. The CDR3 DNA reads TGTGCCAGCAGTTACTCCACTAGCCCCCCATCAGGTGAGCAGTTCTTC. Translation: CASSYSTSPPSGEQFF.

CDR3 amino acids: CASSYSAGVGETQYF. In nucleotides, the CDR3 is TGTGCCAGCAGTTACTCTGCGGGGGTCGGGGAGACCCAGTACTTC. The chain uses TRBV6-5 and TRBJ2-7; 7 bases match TRBD2. The J call may be in error: the DNA end matches TRBJ2-5 better. This CDR3 is built from 15 residues. The germline CDR1 and CDR2 sequences are MNHEY and SVGAGI.

The chain links TRBV4-3 to TRBJ2-1; a weak D match, TRBD2 (6 bases). V was shortened by 1 base and J by 5 bases, with 12 bases between the two germline ends. Germline V gene lookup returns CDR1 LGHNA and CDR2 YSLEER. There are 15 residues in the CDR3. The CDR3 protein is CASSQVLAQDNEQFF. Here the CDR3 DNA reads TGCGCCAGCAGCCAAGTTCTAGCGCAGGACAATGAGCAGTTCTTC.

In the case of this clonotype: The missing conserved phenylalanine or tryptophan at the end of this CDR3 makes a read error likely. This chain links TRBV6-6 with TRBJ2-7, with 7 bases that match TRBD1. J lost 1 base, V lost 5 bases, and 5 bases had no gene match. The germline CDR1 and CDR2 sequences are MNHNY and SVGAGI (reference sequence). The CDR3 spans 14 residues. CDR3 sequence reads: CASSQYRGSYEQYL. DNA of the CDR3: TGTGCCAGCAGTCAATACAGGGGATCCTACGAGCAGTACTTA.

This clonotype was detected a few times. The chain is built from TRBV12-3 or TRBV12-4 and TRBJ1-4; no reliable D call. V shed 10 bases and J shed 0 bases, with 15 bases lying between them. CDR3 length equals 15 residues. The CDR3 coding sequence is TGTGCCACCCGAACCACCAGCTCAACTAATGAAAAACTGTTTTTT. Translated: CATRTTSSTNEKLFF.

The CDR3 loop is CASSPDRGSYQPQHF. The CDR3 region has the DNA TGTGCCAGCAGCCCGGACAGGGGGAGTTATCAGCCCCAGCATTTT. The genes are TRBV7-2 and TRBJ1-5; TRBD1 matches 10 bases. CDR3 length equals 15 residues. V shed 5 bases and J 5 bases; nucleotides not matched to a gene: 6. Germline V gene sequence: CDR1 SGHTA, CDR2 FQGNSA.

This clonotype has a single count. The rearrangement uses TRBV7-2 and TRBJ1-4, with 12 bases lining up with TRBD1. Germline V lookup: CDR1 SGHTA, CDR2 FQGNSA. With 2 bases clipped from V and 6 bases from J, the junction kept 4 bases outside the gene matches. The CDR3 loop spans 16 amino acids. The CDR3 coding sequence is TGTGCCAGCAGCTTACCGGGACAGGGGGCTCATGAAAAACTGTTTTTT. Encoded protein: CASSLPGQGAHEKLFF.

This clonotype came up a few times. The chain recombines TRBV6-2 or TRBV6-3 with TRBJ2-5; D ambiguous. The length of the CDR3 is 11 residues. V was trimmed by 7 bases and J by 2 bases, leaving 5 bases between them. Germline-derived CDR1 and CDR2 are MNHEY and SVGEGT. In nucleotides, the CDR3 is TGTGCCAGCACTAATCAAGAGACCCAGTACTTC. It yields the protein CASTNQETQYF.

The V and J genes are TRBV6-1 and TRBJ1-5, with TRBD1 matching 8 bases. The CDR3 is made up of 15 amino acids. With V trimmed by 1 base and J by 3 bases, 2 bases remained unmatched. Germline CDR1 and CDR2: MNHNS and SASEGT. The CDR3 sequence: CASSEVGQVNQPQHF. The DNA for the CDR3 is TGTGCCAGCAGTGAAGTGGGACAGGTCAATCAGCCCCAGCATTTT.

Many counts were recorded for this clonotype. The chain recombines TRBV29-1 with TRBJ2-5, with D maybe TRBD1 (6 bases). V dropped 7 bases and J dropped 5 bases, with 8 bases sitting between them. Per germline, CDR1 SQVTM and CDR2 ANQGSEA. This CDR3 has 10 residues. The CDR3 region is CSGGQETQYF. The CDR3 bases are TGCAGCGGGGGGCAGGAGACCCAGTACTTC.

The rearrangement links TRBV30 to TRBJ1-2; TRBD1 might be the D (5 bases). Trimming took off 2 bases at V and 2 bases at J, with 9 bases between the two ends. Germline CDR1 is GTSNPN and CDR2 is SVGIG (reference sequence). The CDR3 runs to 13 residues. The DNA for the CDR3 is TGTGCCTGGAGTCGGGACCTGAACTATGGCTACACCTTC. This gives the protein CAWSRDLNYGYTF.

The chain recombines TRBV7-2 with TRBJ1-3; D unclear. Germline V gene sequence: CDR1 SGHTA, CDR2 FQGNSA. CDR3 length equals 14 residues. V shed 1 base and J shed 0 bases, with 4 bases lying between them. The chain's CDR3 is CASSLGNSGNTIYF. CDR3 bases: TGTGCCAGCAGCTTAGGGAACTCTGGAAACACCATATATTTT.

V usage is TRBV29-1 and J usage is TRBJ1-4; D is possibly TRBD1 (5 bases). V lost 6 bases and J lost 4, with 9 bases in between. The CDR3 covers 12 residues. Per the germline V gene, CDR1 is SQVTM and CDR2 is ANQGSEA. The CDR3 spells CSVTDINEKLFF. The CDR3, as DNA: TGCAGCGTGACAGATATTAATGAAAAACTGTTTTTT.

This sequence joins TRBV5-8 and TRBJ2-7; the match to TRBD2 covers 9 bases. With V trimmed by 0 bases and J by 7 bases, 11 bases remained unmatched. Per the germline V gene, CDR1 is SGHTS and CDR2 is YDEGEE. The CDR3 has 16 amino acids. CDR3 protein: CASSLALTSGLNEQYF. CDR3 nucleotides: TGTGCCAGCAGCTTGGCCCTGACTAGCGGCCTTAATGAGCAGTACTTC. Full variable domain (rest looked up from reference TRBV5-8 and TRBJ2-7): EAGVTQSPTHLIKTRGQQATLRCSPISGHTSVYWYQQALGLGLQFLLWYDEGEERNRGNFPPRFSGRQFPNYSSELNVNALELEDSALYLCASSLALTSGLNEQYFGPGTRLTVT.